These 32 T cell receptor beta chains were all obtained from the same sample, sequenced in a study of monozygotic twins with inflammatory bowel disease. TCRdb reprocessed the 5' RACE reads and reports one entry per CDR3 protein, with no DNA. This table holds about 210,000 distinct CDR3 sequences. What was sequenced was blood. Receptors were obtained from a human donor with ulcerative colitis or Crohn's disease, or a healthy co-twin of an affected twin (not recorded which).

The V gene is TRBV20-1, the J gene TRBJ2-1; TCRdb's D call of TRBD2 is untestable without DNA. The CDR3 consists of 15 residues. Germline CDR1 is DFQATT and CDR2 is SNEGSKA (reference sequence). CDR3 residues: CSARSKRGNYNGQFF.

The V gene is TRBV7-2, the J gene TRBJ1-2; there is no DNA to check the TCRdb D call of TRBD1. Germline-derived CDR1 and CDR2 are SGHTA and FQGNSA. CDR3 length: 14 amino acids. This CDR3 is CASSLETAYYGYTF.

The chain links TRBV5-4 to TRBJ2-1; the TCRdb D gene call, TRBD1, has no DNA to confirm it. The length of the CDR3 is 14 residues. In germline, CDR1 is SGHNT, CDR2 YYREEE (reference sequence). The CDR3 is CASSLRGAYNEQFF.

The rearrangement joins TRBV5-1 to TRBJ1-2. Germline V lookup: CDR1 SGHRS, CDR2 YFSETQ. This CDR3 comprises 13 residues. The CDR3 spells CASSFAQLEGYTF. Full variable domain (missing parts from reference TRBV5-1 and TRBJ1-2): KAGVTQTPRYLIKTRGQQVTLSCSPISGHRSVSWYQQTPGQGLQFLFEYFSETQRNKGNFPGRFSGRQFSNSRSEMNVSTLELGDSALYLCASSFAQLEGYTFGSGTRLTVV.

The chain combines TRBV5-1 with TRBJ2-1; as DNA is missing, the TRBD1 call by TCRdb cannot be tested. Germline V gene sequence: CDR1 SGHRS, CDR2 YFSETQ. The CDR3 has 15 residues. CDR3 region: CASSSSGGQYNEQFF. Full variable domain (outside the CDR3, taken from reference TRBV5-1 and TRBJ2-1): KAGVTQTPRYLIKTRGQQVTLSCSPISGHRSVSWYQQTPGQGLQFLFEYFSETQRNKGNFPGRFSGRQFSNSRSEMNVSTLELGDSALYLCASSSSGGQYNEQFFGPGTRLTVL.

The chain uses TRBV24-1 and TRBJ2-6. Looked up from germline, CDR1 is KGHDR and CDR2 is SFDVKD. The CDR3 totals 14 residues. Here the CDR3 reads CATSSSSGANVLTF.

J is TRBJ1-1 and V is TRBV10-3. Germline-derived CDR1 and CDR2 are ENHRY and SYGVKD. The CDR3 loop spans 15 amino acids. The CDR3 reads CAISERVGGNGEAFF.

The rearrangement links TRBV7-2 to TRBJ2-7. The V gene's germline CDR1 is SGHTA and CDR2 FQGNSA. The CDR3 totals 12 residues. The CDR3 loop is CASSSDHYEQYF.

The V call is TRBV6-5, the J call TRBJ2-7; TCRdb calls TRBD1, which cannot be checked without DNA. From germline, CDR1 is MNHEY and CDR2 SVGAGI. The CDR3 runs to 17 residues. CDR3 residues: CASSYSSGAGGPYEQYF.

This rearrangement joins TRBV7-2 to TRBJ1-1; TCRdb reports TRBD1, a call that lacks DNA to check it against. The CDR3 spans 17 residues. Germline V CDR1 and CDR2: SGHTA, FQGNSA. CDR3 protein: CASSSSTTGARNTEAFF.

The J gene is TRBJ2-1, the V gene TRBV6-2 or TRBV6-3; there is no DNA to check the TCRdb D call of TRBD2. Germline CDR1 and CDR2: MNHEY and SVGEGT. The CDR3 covers 15 residues. The CDR3 is CASSTPSGIYNEQFF.

This sequence joins TRBV5-1 and TRBJ1-1; TCRdb names TRBD1, which stays unverified in the absence of DNA. The CDR3 has 15 residues. Germline CDR1 reads SGHRS; CDR2 reads YFSETQ. This chain's CDR3 is CASSLIGQGNTEAFF.

The chain carries TRBV9 and TRBJ2-1; TCRdb's D gene call, TRBD2, goes unchecked for lack of DNA. Germline V lookup: CDR1 SGDLS, CDR2 YYNGEE. CDR3 length equals 16 residues. The CDR3 loop reads CASSVEGRGGRNEQFF.

The CDR3 here is CASSQDRSGNQPQHF. V gene TRBV4-3 combines with J gene TRBJ1-5. The CDR3 spans 15 residues. Germline-derived CDR1 and CDR2 are LGHNA and YSLEER.

The chain couples TRBV10-3 to TRBJ1-1; TCRdb picks TRBD1, but there is no DNA to check that call. The CDR3 extends over 13 amino acids. The germline V gene encodes CDR1 ENHRY and CDR2 SYGVKD. The CDR3 spells CAANQQGSTEAFF.

The chain links TRBV12-3 or TRBV12-4 to TRBJ1-2. This CDR3 is built from 14 residues. This chain's CDR3 is CASSLQAEGYGYTF.

The chain has TRBV5-1 and TRBJ2-3; TCRdb outputs TRBD2, but without DNA this stays unchecked. Looked up from germline, CDR1 is SGHRS and CDR2 is YFSETQ. The CDR3 runs to 17 residues. CDR3 residues: CASSLAASGSVSDTQYF.

This rearrangement joins TRBV14 to TRBJ2-7; lacking DNA, the TRBD1 call made by TCRdb goes unchecked. Germline CDR1 SGHDN, CDR2 FVKESK. The CDR3 consists of 16 residues. The CDR3 here is CASSKGDRPGAYEQYF. The complete variable domain, with remaining parts taken from reference TRBV14 and TRBJ2-7, reads EAGVTQFPSHSVIEKGQTVTLRCDPISGHDNLYWYRRVMGKEIKFLLHFVKESKQDESGMPNNRFLAERTGGTYSTLKVQPAELEDSGVYFCASSKGDRPGAYEQYFGPGTRLTVT.

The J gene is TRBJ2-1, the V gene TRBV29-1; TCRdb lists TRBD2, though no DNA is available to test this call. The germline gives CDR1 SQVTM, CDR2 ANQGSEA. This CDR3 is built from 16 residues. CDR3 loop: CSARLAGGRDYNEQFF.

The chain joins TRBV20-1 to TRBJ1-6; without DNA, the TCRdb call of TRBD1 cannot be checked. The germline gives CDR1 DFQATT, CDR2 SNEGSKA (reference sequence). The CDR3 sequence is 15 residues long. The CDR3 here is CSARDRGGSDSPLHF.

The chain employs TRBV7-8 and TRBJ2-1; no DNA is available, so the TRBD2 call from TCRdb remains unchecked. The CDR3 consists of 17 residues. Germline CDR1 is SGHVS and CDR2 is FQNEAQ. CDR3 protein: CASSLETSGFSYNEQFF.

CDR3 sequence: CASSLLSSTDTQYF. This chain joins TRBV7-3 and TRBJ2-3. The CDR3 runs to 14 residues. The germline gives CDR1 SGHTA, CDR2 FQGTGA.

The rearrangement uses TRBV13 and TRBJ1-6; TCRdb's D call of TRBD1 is untestable without DNA. Germline CDR1 PRHDT, CDR2 FYEKMQ (reference sequence). CDR3 size: 17 residues. CDR3 loop: CASSLSPGTSYNSPLHF. Complete variable domain (other parts from reference TRBV13 and TRBJ1-6): AAGVIQSPRHLIKEKRETATLKCYPIPRHDTVYWYQQGPGQDPQFLISFYEKMQSDKGSIPDRFSAQQFSDYHSELNMSSLELGDSALYFCASSLSPGTSYNSPLHFGNGTRLTVT.

The V and J genes are TRBV7-2 and TRBJ2-3; TCRdb gives TRBD2 as the D gene, but with no DNA this cannot be confirmed. Germline lookup yields CDR1 SGHTA and CDR2 FQGNSA. This CDR3 has 15 amino acids. The CDR3 sequence is CASTSGRPLTDTQYF.

The chain has TRBV20-1 and TRBJ2-5; lacking DNA, the TRBD1 call made by TCRdb goes unchecked. The CDR3 runs 12 residues. Germline V gives CDR1 DFQATT, CDR2 SNEGSKA (reference sequence). The CDR3 sequence: CSATDRGPLLNF.

The V call is TRBV12-3 or TRBV12-4, the J call TRBJ2-5. CDR3 size: 11 residues. CDR3 amino acids: CASSSAETQYF.

The chain carries TRBV5-6 and TRBJ2-2. The CDR3 has 16 residues. CDR1 and CDR2 (germline): SGHDT, YYEEEE. This CDR3 reads CASSSLTRINTGELFF.

The V and J genes are TRBV29-1 and TRBJ2-1. There are 14 residues in the CDR3. Per germline, CDR1 SQVTM and CDR2 ANQGSEA. The CDR3 reads CSVESAISYNEQFF.

The rearrangement joins TRBV20-1 to TRBJ1-1. CDR1 is DFQATT and CDR2 is SNEGSKA in the germline V gene (reference sequence). The CDR3 runs to 11 residues. The CDR3 reads CSASGLTEAFF.

The chain couples TRBV30 to TRBJ1-2. Germline V CDR1 and CDR2: GTSNPN, SVGIG (reference sequence). The CDR3 is 12 residues long. This chain's CDR3 is CAWSVSDYGYTF. Together with reference TRBV30 and TRBJ1-2, the CDR3 gives the full variable domain: SQTIHQWPATLVQPVGSPLSLECTVEGTSNPNLYWYRQAAGRGLQLLFYSVGIGQISSEVPQNLSASRPQDRQFILSSKKLLLSDSGFYLCAWSVSDYGYTFGSGTRLTVV.

The CDR3 here is CASSLGRTEAFF. The rearrangement uses TRBV5-1 and TRBJ1-1. The length of the CDR3 is 12 residues. CDR1 and CDR2 from the germline V gene are SGHRS and YFSETQ.

The chain joins TRBV10-3 to TRBJ1-2; TCRdb names TRBD1, which stays unverified in the absence of DNA. Looked up from germline, CDR1 is ENHRY and CDR2 is SYGVKD. This CDR3 spans 13 amino acids. This chain's CDR3 is CAISEDRSGGYTF.